The 5 T cell receptor beta chains given below trace back to one sample, sequenced in a study of shared clonotypes between healthy human individuals. TCRdb keeps only in-frame clones here, not all; method: immunoSEQ multiplex PCR. This repertoire shows roughly 1,000,000 clones, about 84% found once; its top ten account for under 0.6%. The sample comprised memory CD4+ T cells from PBMCs. As to subset: CD45RA-negative fraction. The receptors come from a young man in good health. Some clones in this sample may be carry-over from other donors' samples.

The V gene is TRBV6-1, the J gene TRBJ2-1; 11 bases fit TRBD2. The CDR3 is 14 amino acids. V shed 5 bases and J 4 bases; nucleotides not matched to a gene: 1. Germline V CDR1 and CDR2: MNHNS, SASEGT. The CDR3 spells CASSLAGGYNEQFF. CDR3 nucleotide sequence: TGTGCCAGCAGTCTAGCGGGAGGATACAATGAGCAGTTCTTC.

The chain is built from TRBV7-9 and TRBJ2-1; TRBD2 aligns across 12 bases. Per the germline V gene, CDR1 is SEHNR and CDR2 is FQNEAQ (reference sequence). The CDR3 totals 17 residues. V gave up 5 bases and J gave up 4 bases; unmatched junction bases: 9. This CDR3 is CASSQQVTSGSYNEQFF. The CDR3 DNA sequence: TGTGCCAGCAGCCAACAAGTGACTAGCGGGAGTTACAATGAGCAGTTCTTC.

This rearrangement joins TRBV27 to TRBJ2-1; D might be TRBD2 (6 bases). Trimming shortened V by 2 bases and J by 2 bases, and 13 bases separated the two germline ends. Germline CDR1 and CDR2: MNHEY and SMNVEV (reference sequence). This CDR3 is 16 amino acids long. The CDR3 DNA reads as TGTGCCAGCAGTTTAGGTAGCGGAAGACCCTACAATGAGCAGTTCTTC. Protein product: CASSLGSGRPYNEQFF.

V and J are TRBV5-5 and TRBJ2-3, with TRBD2 matching 13 bases. Germline CDR1 and CDR2: SGHKS and YYEKEE (reference sequence). Trimming cost V 4 bases and J 6 bases; bases outside gene matches: 8. The CDR3 contains 16 residues. CDR3 in amino acids: CASSGVTSGRADTQYF. The DNA of the CDR3 is TGTGCCAGCAGCGGAGTTACTAGCGGGAGGGCGGATACGCAGTATTTT.

V gene TRBV11-2 combines with J gene TRBJ2-4; no reliable D call. The CDR3 loop spans 12 amino acids. Trimming stripped 1 base from V and 5 bases from J, with 3 bases between. The germline V gene encodes CDR1 SGHAT and CDR2 FQNNGV. This CDR3 is CASSLGQNIQYF. The CDR3 bases are TGTGCCAGCAGCTTAGGCCAAAACATTCAGTACTTC.